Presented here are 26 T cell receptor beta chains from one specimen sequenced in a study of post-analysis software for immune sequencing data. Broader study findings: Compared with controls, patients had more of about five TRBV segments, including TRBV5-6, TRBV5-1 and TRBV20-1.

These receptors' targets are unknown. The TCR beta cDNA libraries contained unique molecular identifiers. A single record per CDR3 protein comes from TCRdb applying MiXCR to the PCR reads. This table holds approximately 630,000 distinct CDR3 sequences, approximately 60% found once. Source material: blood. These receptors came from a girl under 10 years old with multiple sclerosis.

The CDR3: CASNSRDRAYNEQFF. Here the CDR3 DNA reads TGTGCCAGCAATTCCCGGGACAGGGCCTACAATGAGCAGTTCTTC. J is TRBJ2-1 and V is TRBV5-4; TRBD1 matches 9 bases. The V segment lost 6 bases and the J segment 2 bases; nucleotides outside the gene matches: 6. The CDR3 is made up of 15 amino acids. The germline CDR1 and CDR2 sequences are SGHNT and YYREEE (reference sequence).

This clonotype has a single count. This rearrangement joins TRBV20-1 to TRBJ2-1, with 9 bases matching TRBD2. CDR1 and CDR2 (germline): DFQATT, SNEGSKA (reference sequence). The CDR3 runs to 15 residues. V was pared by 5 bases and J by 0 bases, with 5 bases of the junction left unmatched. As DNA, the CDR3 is TGCAGTGCTCCCCATAGCGGGGGCTCCTACAATGAGCAGTTCTTC. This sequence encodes CSAPHSGGSYNEQFF.

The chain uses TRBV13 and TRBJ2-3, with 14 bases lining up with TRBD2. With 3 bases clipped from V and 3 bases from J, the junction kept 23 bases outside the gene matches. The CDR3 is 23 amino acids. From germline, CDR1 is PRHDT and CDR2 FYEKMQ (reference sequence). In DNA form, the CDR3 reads TGTGCCAGCAGCTTGCCGGACTCGCCCCCGGGAGGGACTAGCGGGGGTAGGACAGATACGCAGTATTTT. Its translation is CASSLPDSPPGGTSGGRTDTQYF.

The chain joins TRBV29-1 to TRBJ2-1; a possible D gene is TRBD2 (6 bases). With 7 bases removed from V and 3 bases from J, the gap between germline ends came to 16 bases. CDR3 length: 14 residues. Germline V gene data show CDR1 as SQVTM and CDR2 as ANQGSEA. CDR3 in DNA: TGCAGCGAATTGCGGGGCCAGCGCTACAATGAGCAGTTCTTC. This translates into CSELRGQRYNEQFF.

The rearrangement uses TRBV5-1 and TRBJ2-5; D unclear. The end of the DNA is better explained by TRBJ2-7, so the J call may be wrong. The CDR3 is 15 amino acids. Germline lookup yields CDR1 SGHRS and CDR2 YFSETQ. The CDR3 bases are TGCGCCAGCAGCCTAGAAACGGGTGTCTTCTACGAGCAGTACTTC. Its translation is CASSLETGVFYEQYF.

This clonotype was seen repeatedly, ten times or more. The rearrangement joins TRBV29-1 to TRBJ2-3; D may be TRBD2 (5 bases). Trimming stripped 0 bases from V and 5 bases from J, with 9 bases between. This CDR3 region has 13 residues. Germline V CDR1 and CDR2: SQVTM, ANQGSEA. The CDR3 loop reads CSVEDGRGDTQYF. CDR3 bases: TGCAGCGTTGAAGATGGTCGGGGAGATACGCAGTATTTT.

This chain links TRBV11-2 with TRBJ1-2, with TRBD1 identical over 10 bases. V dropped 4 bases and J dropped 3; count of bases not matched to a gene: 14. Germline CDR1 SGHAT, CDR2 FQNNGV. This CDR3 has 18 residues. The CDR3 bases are TGTGCCAGCAGCTCCCCCCCCGCGGGACAGGGGATTCACTATGGCTACACCTTC. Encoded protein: CASSSPPAGQGIHYGYTF.

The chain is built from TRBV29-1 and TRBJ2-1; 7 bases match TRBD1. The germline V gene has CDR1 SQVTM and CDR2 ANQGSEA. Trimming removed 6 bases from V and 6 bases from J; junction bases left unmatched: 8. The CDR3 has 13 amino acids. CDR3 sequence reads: CSVLSTGSNEQFF. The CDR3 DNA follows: TGCAGCGTATTATCGACAGGGAGCAATGAGCAGTTCTTC.

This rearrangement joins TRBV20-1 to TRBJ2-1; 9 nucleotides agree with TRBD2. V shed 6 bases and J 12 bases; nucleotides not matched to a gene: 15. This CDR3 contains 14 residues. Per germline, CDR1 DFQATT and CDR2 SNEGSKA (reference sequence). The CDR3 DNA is TGCAGTGCCGGACTGACTAGCGGAGGTACGCTGCAGTTCTTC. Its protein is CSAGLTSGGTLQFF.

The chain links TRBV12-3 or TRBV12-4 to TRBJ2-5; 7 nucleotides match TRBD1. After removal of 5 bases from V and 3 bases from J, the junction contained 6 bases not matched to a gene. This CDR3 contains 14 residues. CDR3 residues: CASSSITGEETQYF. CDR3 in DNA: TGTGCCAGCAGTAGTATCACAGGGGAAGAGACCCAGTACTTC.

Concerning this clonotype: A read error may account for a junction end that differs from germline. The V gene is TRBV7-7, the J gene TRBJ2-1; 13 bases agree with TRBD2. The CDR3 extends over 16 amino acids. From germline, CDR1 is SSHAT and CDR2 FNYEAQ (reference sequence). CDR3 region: CASSPGLAGVYNEQFF. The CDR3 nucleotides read TGTGCTAGCAGCCCCGGACTAGCGGGAGTTTATAATGAGCAGTTCTTC.

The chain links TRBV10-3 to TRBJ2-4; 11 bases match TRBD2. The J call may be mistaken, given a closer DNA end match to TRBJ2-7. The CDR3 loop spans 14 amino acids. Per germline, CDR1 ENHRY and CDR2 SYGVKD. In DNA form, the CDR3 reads TGTGCCACCGGACTAGCGGGCATCTCCTACGAGCAGTACTTC. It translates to CATGLAGISYEQYF.

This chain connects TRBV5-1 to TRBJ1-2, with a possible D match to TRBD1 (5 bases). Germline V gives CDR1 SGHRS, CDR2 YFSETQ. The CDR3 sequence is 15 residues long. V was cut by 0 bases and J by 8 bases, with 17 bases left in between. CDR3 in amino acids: CASSLAGTEGKGYTF. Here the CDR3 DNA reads TGCGCCAGCAGCTTGGCCGGGACGGAAGGAAAAGGCTACACCTTC. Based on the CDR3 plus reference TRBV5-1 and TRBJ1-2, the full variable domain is KAGVTQTPRYLIKTRGQQVTLSCSPISGHRSVSWYQQTPGQGLQFLFEYFSETQRNKGNFPGRFSGRQFSNSRSEMNVSTLELGDSALYLCASSLAGTEGKGYTFGSGTRLTVV.

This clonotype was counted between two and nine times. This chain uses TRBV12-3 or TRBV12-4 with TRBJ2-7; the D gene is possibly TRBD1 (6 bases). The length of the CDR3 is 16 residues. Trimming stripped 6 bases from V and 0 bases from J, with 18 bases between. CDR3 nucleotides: TGTGCCAGCAGCATCGACCGAGGGGGTTTCTCCTACGAGCAGTACTTC. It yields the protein CASSIDRGGFSYEQYF.

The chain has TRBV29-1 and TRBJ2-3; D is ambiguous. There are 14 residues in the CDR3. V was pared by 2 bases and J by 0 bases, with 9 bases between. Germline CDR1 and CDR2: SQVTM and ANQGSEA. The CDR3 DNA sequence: TGCAGCGTTGAACGCCGCACTAGCACAGATACGCAGTATTTT. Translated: CSVERRTSTDTQYF.

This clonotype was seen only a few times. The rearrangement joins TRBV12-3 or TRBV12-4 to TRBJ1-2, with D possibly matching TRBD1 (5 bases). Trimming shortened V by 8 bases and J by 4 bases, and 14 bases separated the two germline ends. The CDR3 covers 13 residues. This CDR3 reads CASSSQGLYGYTF. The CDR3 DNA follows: TGTGCCAGCTCGTCCCAGGGCCTCTATGGCTACACCTTC.

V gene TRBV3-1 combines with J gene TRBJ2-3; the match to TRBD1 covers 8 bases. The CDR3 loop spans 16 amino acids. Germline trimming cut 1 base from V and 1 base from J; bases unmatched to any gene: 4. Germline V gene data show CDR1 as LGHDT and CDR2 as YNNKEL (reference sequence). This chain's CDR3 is CASSQAPTGGTDTQYF. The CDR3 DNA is TGTGCCAGCAGCCAAGCCCCGACAGGGGGCACAGATACGCAGTATTTT.

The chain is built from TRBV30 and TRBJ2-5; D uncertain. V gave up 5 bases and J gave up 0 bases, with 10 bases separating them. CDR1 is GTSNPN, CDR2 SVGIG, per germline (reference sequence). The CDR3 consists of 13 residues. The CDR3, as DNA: TGTGCCTGGGCCCGGGCCCACCAAGAGACCCAGTACTTC. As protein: CAWARAHQETQYF.

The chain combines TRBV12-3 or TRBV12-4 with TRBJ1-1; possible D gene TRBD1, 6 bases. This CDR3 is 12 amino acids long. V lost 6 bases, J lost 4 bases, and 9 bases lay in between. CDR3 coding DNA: TGTGCCAGCAGACAGGGCGGCACTGAAGCTTTCTTT. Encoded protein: CASRQGGTEAFF.

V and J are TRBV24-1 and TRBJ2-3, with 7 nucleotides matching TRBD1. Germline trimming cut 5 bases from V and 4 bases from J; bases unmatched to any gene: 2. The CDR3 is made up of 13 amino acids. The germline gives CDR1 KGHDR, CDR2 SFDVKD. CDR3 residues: CATSVRGPDTQYF. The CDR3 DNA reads TGTGCCACCAGTGTGAGGGGGCCAGATACGCAGTATTTT.

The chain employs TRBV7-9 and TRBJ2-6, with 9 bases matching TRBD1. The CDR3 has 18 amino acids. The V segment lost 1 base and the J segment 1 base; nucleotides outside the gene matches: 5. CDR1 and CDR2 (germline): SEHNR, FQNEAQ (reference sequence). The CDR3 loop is CASSLVGQGKSGANVLTF. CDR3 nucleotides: TGTGCCAGCAGCTTAGTTGGACAGGGGAAGTCTGGGGCCAACGTCCTGACTTTC.

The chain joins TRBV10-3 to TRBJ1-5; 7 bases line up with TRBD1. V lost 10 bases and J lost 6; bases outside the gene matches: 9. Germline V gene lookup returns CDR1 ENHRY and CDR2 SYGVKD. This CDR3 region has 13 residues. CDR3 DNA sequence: TGTGCCACCCGTGAGGGGGCCGGTCAGCCCCAGCATTTT. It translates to CATREGAGQPQHF.

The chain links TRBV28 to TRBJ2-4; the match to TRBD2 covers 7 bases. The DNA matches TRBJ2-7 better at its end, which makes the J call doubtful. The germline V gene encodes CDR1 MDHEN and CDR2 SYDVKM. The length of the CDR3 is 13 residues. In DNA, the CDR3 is TGTGCCAGCAGTGGCAACGGGAGGTACGAGCAGTACTTC. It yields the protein CASSGNGRYEQYF.

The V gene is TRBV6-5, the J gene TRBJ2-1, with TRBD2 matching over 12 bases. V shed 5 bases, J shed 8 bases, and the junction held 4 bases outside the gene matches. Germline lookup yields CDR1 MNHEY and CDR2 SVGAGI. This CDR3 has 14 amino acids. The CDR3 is CASSLAGGGHEQFF. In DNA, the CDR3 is TGTGCCAGCAGTCTAGCGGGAGGGGGCCATGAGCAGTTCTTC.

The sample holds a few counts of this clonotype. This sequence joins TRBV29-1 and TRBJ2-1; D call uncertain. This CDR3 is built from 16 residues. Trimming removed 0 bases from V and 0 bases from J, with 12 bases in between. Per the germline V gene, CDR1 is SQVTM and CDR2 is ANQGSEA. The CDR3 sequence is CSVEDRKVSSYNEQFF. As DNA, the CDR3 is TGCAGCGTTGAAGATCGAAAAGTCAGCTCCTACAATGAGCAGTTCTTC.

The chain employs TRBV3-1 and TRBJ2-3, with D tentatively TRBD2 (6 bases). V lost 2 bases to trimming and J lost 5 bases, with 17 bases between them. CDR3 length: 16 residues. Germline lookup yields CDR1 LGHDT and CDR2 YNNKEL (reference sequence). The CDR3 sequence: CASSQRSGLRGDTQYF. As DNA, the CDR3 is TGTGCCAGCAGCCAACGCTCGGGACTGCGCGGAGATACGCAGTATTTT.